This T cell receptor (beta chain) was documented in a study of cytomegalovirus exposure and HLA in healthy donors. It was with 60 Vbeta and 13 Jbeta primers that the PCR ran. Profiling relied on immunoSEQ multiplex PCR, and the TCRdb table lists in-frame clones only, not all of them. The sample records some 150,000 clones, less than 80% being singletons. A remark on this clone: Its antigen is as yet unknown.

Study-level findings and limits: Researchers counted roughly 160 TCR beta chains as cytomegalovirus-associated.

CDR3 length: 14 residues. The ends were cut back, 4 bases at V and 12 bases at J, with 19 bases in the middle. Germline assignment: CDR1 MNHEY and CDR2 SMNVEV (reference sequence). Sequencing was performed on PBMCs. This chain uses TRBV27 with TRBJ2-1; TRBD2 is a possible D gene (5 bases). The sequence derives from a man in his forties or fifties in good health and CMV-seronegative. The CDR3 region is CASSSSAASAGQFF. The CDR3 region has the DNA TGTGCCAGCAGTTCGTCGGCGGCCTCCGCGGGGCAGTTCTTC.